One and the same sample provided the 25 T cell receptor beta chains below, sequenced in a study of T cell repertoires in cytomegalovirus infection. These TCRs' antigens remain unknown. TCRdb reprocessed the reads via MiXCR and lists one record per CDR3 protein. Of about 470,000 distinct CDR3 sequences in the sample, about 39% are singletons; the top ten hold roughly two fifths. Here the sequenced sample was cultured PBMCs, taken from culture after CMV antigen stimulation. These receptors originate from a human donor in good health (CMV status not recorded). Some clones in this sample may be carry-over from other donors' samples.

The chain is built from TRBV6-1 and TRBJ2-2; D is undetermined. V was cut by 8 bases and J by 4 bases, with 17 bases left in between. The CDR3 contains 15 residues. The germline V gene has CDR1 MNHNS and CDR2 SASEGT. CDR3 DNA: TGTGCCAGCCGCCTGGGGAAGGGTAGCACCGGGGAGCTGTTTTTT. The encoded protein is CASRLGKGSTGELFF.

The genes are TRBV18 and TRBJ2-3; no definite D call. V was shortened by 3 bases and J by 8 bases, with 21 bases between the two germline ends. This CDR3 comprises 16 residues. Germline CDR1 and CDR2: KGHSH and LQKENI. CDR3 in DNA: TGTGCCAGCTCACCTCCAGGCTCGTTACGAGAAAGTACGCAGTATTTT. The encoded protein is CASSPPGSLRESTQYF.

This clonotype was detected only a few times. The rearrangement uses TRBV12-3 or TRBV12-4 and TRBJ1-2, with 7 nucleotides matching TRBD1. This CDR3 has 12 residues. V lost 3 bases to trimming and J lost 7 bases; unmatched junction nucleotides: 2. The CDR3 sequence: CASSFRGSGYTF. The CDR3 DNA follows: TGTGCCAGCAGTTTCAGGGGGAGTGGCTACACCTTC.

This clonotype has more than one count but fewer than ten. V and J are TRBV29-1 and TRBJ2-2; D call uncertain. Per germline, CDR1 SQVTM and CDR2 ANQGSEA. The CDR3 extends over 14 amino acids. Deletions cut 7 bases from V and 3 bases from J, with 15 bases between. CDR3 protein: CSAGASGYTGELFF. CDR3 coding DNA: TGCAGCGCCGGCGCTTCAGGATACACCGGGGAGCTGTTTTTT.

There are a few counts of this clonotype. This chain uses TRBV7-2 with TRBJ1-1; D is perhaps TRBD1 (6 bases). The CDR3 has 14 amino acids. Germline loops: CDR1 SGHTA, CDR2 FQGNSA. V dropped 5 bases and J dropped 5 bases, with 15 bases sitting between them. CDR3 sequence reads: CASSRSRGYTEAFF. For the CDR3, the DNA is TGTGCCAGCAGCCGCAGCAGGGGATATACTGAAGCTTTCTTT.

With regard to this clonotype: One end of the junction is discordant with germline, which a read error may explain. The gene calls are TRBV6-1 and TRBJ2-1; 8 bases map to TRBD2. Germline V CDR1 and CDR2: MNHNS, SASEGT. The CDR3 has 9 amino acids. The CDR3 bases are TGTTCGGGGGGGTACCCCGAGGTCTTC. Amino acids: CSGGYPEVF.

The rearrangement uses TRBV7-2 and TRBJ1-5, with a weak D call TRBD1 (5 bases). The ends were cut back, 5 bases at V and 6 bases at J, with 14 bases in the middle. The CDR3 runs 14 residues. Germline assignment: CDR1 SGHTA and CDR2 FQGNSA. The CDR3 region is CASSPGTEGQPQHF. The CDR3 DNA is TGTGCCAGCAGCCCTGGGACCGAGGGTCAGCCCCAGCATTTT.

The chain is built from TRBV12-3 or TRBV12-4 and TRBJ2-2; the D gene is possibly TRBD1 (5 bases). This CDR3 has 15 amino acids. The germline V and J ends were trimmed by 2 bases and 4 bases, with 11 bases remaining between them. As DNA, the CDR3 is TGTGCCAGCAGTTTACAGGGCGATATCACCGGGGAGCTGTTTTTT. Its protein product is CASSLQGDITGELFF.

This clonotype was counted a few times. The genes are TRBV10-3 and TRBJ2-6; TRBD2 aligns across 14 bases. Germline values: CDR1 ENHRY, CDR2 SYGVKD. V was pared by 4 bases and J by 0 bases, with 2 bases of the junction left unmatched. The CDR3 runs to 18 residues. The DNA of the CDR3 is TGTGCCATCAGTGGGGGGACTAGCGGGGGCTCTGGGGCCAACGTCCTGACTTTC. This gives the protein CAISGGTSGGSGANVLTF.

The J gene is TRBJ2-1, the V gene TRBV24-1; possibly TRBD2 for D (6 bases). Germline V lookup: CDR1 KGHDR, CDR2 SFDVKD. V was trimmed by 4 bases and J by 2 bases, leaving 14 bases between them. The CDR3 sequence is 16 residues long. CDR3 amino acids: CATSDPRLGTYNEQFF. The CDR3 region has the DNA TGTGCCACCAGTGACCCGAGACTAGGAACCTACAATGAGCAGTTCTTC.

In its sample, this clonotype was seen a few times. The chain couples TRBV28 to TRBJ1-2, with 9 positions matching TRBD1. V lost 3 bases and J lost 2; bases outside the gene matches: 7. This CDR3 is built from 16 residues. Germline lookup yields CDR1 MDHEN and CDR2 SYDVKM. The CDR3 nucleotides are TGTGCCAGCAGTTTGGTACCGACAGGGGGGAACTATGGCTACACCTTC. Translated, it gives CASSLVPTGGNYGYTF.

This chain connects TRBV12-3 or TRBV12-4 to TRBJ1-4; D is possibly TRBD1 (5 bases). V lost 5 bases, J lost 3 bases, and 13 bases lay in between. CDR3 length: 15 amino acids. CDR3 sequence reads: CASSTYRLPNEKLFF. For the CDR3, the DNA is TGTGCCAGCAGTACCTACAGGTTGCCTAATGAAAAACTGTTTTTT.

V and J are TRBV6-1 and TRBJ2-7; 11 bases are shared with TRBD2. CDR3 length: 16 amino acids. CDR1 is MNHNS, CDR2 SASEGT, per germline. V dropped 5 bases and J dropped 6; count of bases not matched to a gene: 12. The CDR3 nucleotides read TGTGCCAGCAGTTCAGAATACCTAGCGGGAGGTTCCGAGCAGTACTTC. Translating it yields CASSSEYLAGGSEQYF.

This clonotype was counted a few times. The chain recombines TRBV7-6 with TRBJ2-7, with D unresolved. This CDR3 spans 17 amino acids. Deletions cut 5 bases from V and 3 bases from J, with 23 bases between. Per the germline V gene, CDR1 is SGHVS and CDR2 is FNYEAQ. CDR3 loop: CASSPLPQARLDYEQYF. The CDR3 DNA reads TGTGCCAGCAGCCCCCTTCCTCAGGCGAGGTTGGACTACGAGCAGTACTTC.

This CDR3 is CASSSYRVGGYEQYF. The CDR3 DNA is TGTGCCAGCAGTTCCTACAGGGTAGGAGGGTACGAGCAGTACTTC. The V call is TRBV6-1, the J call TRBJ2-7, with D perhaps assigned TRBD1 or TRBD2 (6 bases each). The V end was cut by 5 bases, the J end by 4 bases, with 18 bases between. The germline V gene encodes CDR1 MNHNS and CDR2 SASEGT. This CDR3 region has 15 residues.

The V and J genes are TRBV28 and TRBJ1-4, with 12 bases aligning to TRBD1. The germline V gene encodes CDR1 MDHEN and CDR2 SYDVKM. The V segment lost 6 bases and the J segment 10 bases; nucleotides outside the gene matches: 15. The CDR3 is made up of 17 amino acids. CDR3 DNA: TGTGCCAGCAGAACTACCGGGACAGGGGGCGCATCCGGAAAACTGTTTTTT. Its translation is CASRTTGTGGASGKLFF.

This chain connects TRBV3-1 to TRBJ1-2, with D hard to call. There are 15 residues in the CDR3. V was pared by 2 bases and J by 6 bases, with 16 bases between. The germline CDR1 and CDR2 sequences are LGHDT and YNNKEL (reference sequence). The CDR3 loop reads CASSQLMGNTNGYTF. Here the CDR3 DNA reads TGTGCCAGCAGCCAACTCATGGGGAATACGAATGGCTACACCTTC.

This clonotype showed up just a few times. The CDR3 is CASSQDMRGVRETQYF. DNA of the CDR3: TGTGCCAGCAGCCAAGATATGCGGGGGGTGAGAGAGACCCAGTACTTC. This chain connects TRBV4-2 to TRBJ2-5, with 8 bases identical to TRBD2. Germline V lookup: CDR1 LGHNA, CDR2 YNFKEQ. The CDR3 is made up of 16 amino acids. The V gene end was trimmed by 0 bases and the J gene end by 4 bases; junction bases not matched to a gene: 7.

The V and J genes are TRBV15 and TRBJ2-7; tentative D call: TRBD2 (6 bases). Germline V gene sequence: CDR1 LNHNV, CDR2 YYDKDF (reference sequence). This CDR3 has 13 amino acids. V gave up 5 bases and J gave up 4 bases, with 12 bases separating them. Here the CDR3 reads CATSRSGTYEQYF. Written as DNA, the CDR3 is TGTGCCACCAGCCGATCAGGGACTTACGAGCAGTACTTC.

This clonotype occurred a few times. The rearrangement joins TRBV2 to TRBJ2-7, with TRBD1 identical over 7 bases. CDR3 length: 13 residues. Germline V CDR1 and CDR2: SNHLY, FYNNEI. V was pared by 6 bases and J by 7 bases, with 9 bases of the junction left unmatched. For the CDR3, the DNA is TGTGCCAGCAGCGTAGGGACAGATATTGAGCAGTACTTC. It is translated as CASSVGTDIEQYF.

V and J are TRBV6-8 and TRBJ2-1; 12 nucleotides agree with TRBD2. CDR1 is MNHGY, CDR2 SAAAGT, per germline. The CDR3 consists of 13 residues. With V trimmed by 6 bases and J by 9 bases, 3 bases remained unmatched. CDR3 region: CASRASGRGEQFF. The CDR3 nucleotides read TGTGCCAGCAGGGCTAGCGGGAGGGGTGAGCAGTTCTTC.

The genes are TRBV6-5 and TRBJ1-1; 8 positions match TRBD1. CDR3 length equals 15 residues. Germline CDR1 reads MNHEY; CDR2 reads SVGAGI. V lost 6 bases and J lost 3; bases outside the gene matches: 9. The CDR3 region has the DNA TGTGCCAGCAGGTTACTCGGGACAGGTTACACTGAAGCTTTCTTT. Protein sequence: CASRLLGTGYTEAFF.

Many counts were recorded for this clonotype. This chain uses TRBV7-2 with TRBJ2-3, with no clear D. Germline CDR1 reads SGHTA; CDR2 reads FQGNSA. CDR3 length: 15 amino acids. Trimming stripped 5 bases from V and 2 bases from J, with 14 bases between. CDR3 nucleotide sequence: TGTGCCAGCAGCCTCATGGGCTTCTACACAGATACGCAGTATTTT. This gives the protein CASSLMGFYTDTQYF.

The V call is TRBV20-1, the J call TRBJ2-2; D might be TRBD1 (6 bases). The CDR3 consists of 14 residues. Germline V gene data show CDR1 as DFQATT and CDR2 as SNEGSKA (reference sequence). Trimming left V 4 bases short and J 1 base short, with 10 bases between. The CDR3: CSATGTKNTGELFF. CDR3 sequence (DNA): TGCAGTGCTACCGGGACAAAGAACACCGGGGAGCTGTTTTTT.

This clonotype has just a few counts. The V call is TRBV7-2, the J call TRBJ2-7; 7 nucleotides agree with TRBD1. CDR1 SGHTA and CDR2 FQGNSA come from the germline V gene. The CDR3 is 15 residues long. Unmatched junction bases numbered 10, after V lost 5 bases and J lost 3 bases. CDR3 sequence: CASSGKQGQDYEQYF. Here the CDR3 DNA reads TGTGCCAGCAGCGGTAAACAGGGGCAAGACTACGAGCAGTACTTC.